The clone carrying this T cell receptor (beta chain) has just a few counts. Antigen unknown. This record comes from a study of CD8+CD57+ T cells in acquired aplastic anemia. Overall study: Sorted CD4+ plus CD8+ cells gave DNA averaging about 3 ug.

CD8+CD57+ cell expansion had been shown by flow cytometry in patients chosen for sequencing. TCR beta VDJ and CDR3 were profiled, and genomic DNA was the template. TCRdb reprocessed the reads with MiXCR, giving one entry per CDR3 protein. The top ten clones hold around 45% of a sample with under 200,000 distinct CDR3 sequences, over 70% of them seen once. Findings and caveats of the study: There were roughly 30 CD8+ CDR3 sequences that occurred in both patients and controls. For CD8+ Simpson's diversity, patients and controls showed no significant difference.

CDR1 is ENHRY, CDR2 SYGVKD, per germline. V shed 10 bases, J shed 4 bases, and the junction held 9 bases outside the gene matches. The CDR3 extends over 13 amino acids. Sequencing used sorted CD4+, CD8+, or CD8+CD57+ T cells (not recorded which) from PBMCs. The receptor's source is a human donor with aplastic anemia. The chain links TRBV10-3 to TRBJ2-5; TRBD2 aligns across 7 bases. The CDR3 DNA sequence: TGTGCCACCTGGGCGGGGGTGGGAGAGACCCAGTACTTC. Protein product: CATWAGVGETQYF.